These 22 T cell receptor beta chains were sequenced from one sample in a study of breast tumors, draining lymph nodes, adjacent tissues. TCRdb analysed the multiplex PCR reads with MiXCR anew, one entry per CDR3 protein. Of some 170,000 distinct CDR3 sequences in the sample, around 33% are singletons; the top ten hold more than 3.5%. Samples came from axillary lymph nodes draining the breast cancer. The sequenced sample was axillary lymph node tissue. Receptor source: a female donor with breast cancer. Some clones in this sample may be carry-over from other donors' samples.

The sample holds many counts of this clonotype. V and J are TRBV7-8 and TRBJ2-5; TRBD2 matches at 15 bases. Trimming removed 4 bases from V and 5 bases from J; junction bases left unmatched: 8. Germline CDR1 is SGHVS and CDR2 is FQNEAQ. The CDR3 covers 17 residues. CDR3 in amino acids: CASSSGLAGGRSETQYF. The CDR3 DNA reads as TGTGCCAGCAGCTCCGGACTAGCGGGGGGGCGGTCGGAGACCCAGTACTTC. The variable domain in full, with the rest retrieved from reference TRBV7-8 and TRBJ2-5, is GAGVSQSPRYKVAKRGQDVALRCDPISGHVSLFWYQQALGQGPEFLTYFQNEAQLDKSGLPSDRFFAERPEGSVSTLKIQRTQQEDSAVYLCASSSGLAGGRSETQYFGPGTRLLVL.

At least ten counts were recorded for this clonotype. The genes are TRBV4-2 and TRBJ1-2; D perhaps matches TRBD1 (6 bases). Germline V gives CDR1 LGHNA, CDR2 YNFKEQ. This CDR3 has 16 residues. V gave up 0 bases and J gave up 0 bases, with 11 bases separating them. This chain's CDR3 is CASSQDTGLTNYGYTF. The DNA for the CDR3 is TGTGCCAGCAGCCAAGACACAGGGTTAACTAACTATGGCTACACCTTC.

This clonotype appeared many times. The chain combines TRBV12-3 or TRBV12-4 with TRBJ2-3, with 13 bases aligning to TRBD2. The CDR3 runs 17 residues. With V trimmed by 5 bases and J by 5 bases, 10 bases remained unmatched. CDR3 protein: CASSQRTSGRGGDTQYF. The CDR3 DNA reads as TGTGCCAGCAGTCAAAGGACTAGCGGGAGAGGAGGAGATACGCAGTATTTT.

The chain carries TRBV20-1 and TRBJ1-5, with 7 nucleotides matching TRBD1. CDR1 DFQATT and CDR2 SNEGSKA come from the germline V gene (reference sequence). The CDR3 sequence is 15 residues long. The V and J ends lost 5 bases and 4 bases, in that order; junction bases with no gene match: 11. The CDR3 protein is CSAARGRGENQPQHF. The DNA for the CDR3 is TGCAGTGCTGCCAGGGGGAGGGGGGAAAATCAGCCCCAGCATTTT.

This chain joins TRBV25-1 and TRBJ1-2, with 8 bases fitting TRBD1. The trim removed 3 bases at V and 5 bases at J, leaving 5 bases unmatched. The length of the CDR3 is 14 residues. Germline V gives CDR1 MGHDK, CDR2 SYGVNS. CDR3 sequence reads: CASSDRGPRYGYTF. In DNA form, the CDR3 reads TGTGCCAGCAGTGACAGGGGGCCCCGTTATGGCTACACCTTC.

The table lists this clonotype with a few counts. The chain is built from TRBV19 and TRBJ1-1; D gene unclear. The CDR3 runs 11 residues. V lost 5 bases, J lost 5 bases, and 6 bases lay in between. CDR1 is LNHDA, CDR2 SQIVND, per germline (reference sequence). In nucleotides, the CDR3 is TGTGCCAGTAGTGAGAGGACTGAAGCTTTCTTT. Amino acids: CASSERTEAFF.

Worth noting for this clonotype: Because the CDR3 is missing its conserved closing phenylalanine or tryptophan, this is likely a read error. The rearrangement uses TRBV6-5 and TRBJ1-4; D remains unclear. Germline V gives CDR1 MNHEY, CDR2 SVGAGI. The CDR3 sequence is 14 residues long. The V gene lost 6 bases and the J gene lost 5 bases, with 13 bases spanning the gap. CDR3 region: CASSSQAPNEKLFL. The CDR3 coding sequence is TGTGCCAGCAGCTCACAAGCACCGAATGAAAAACTGTTTCTT.

In its sample, this clonotype was seen many times. The chain recombines TRBV5-1 with TRBJ2-5, with 7 bases identical to TRBD2. From germline, CDR1 is SGHRS and CDR2 YFSETQ. This CDR3 contains 15 residues. Losses at the gene ends were 5 bases for V and 2 bases for J; bases not matched to a gene: 9. The CDR3 sequence is CASRGAGGGQETQYF. As DNA, the CDR3 is TGCGCCAGCAGGGGTGCTGGCGGGGGACAAGAGACCCAGTACTTC.

This chain joins TRBV20-1 and TRBJ2-3; 11 bases agree with TRBD2. The CDR3 is 16 amino acids. Germline loops: CDR1 DFQATT, CDR2 SNEGSKA (reference sequence). The junction had 12 bases not matched to a gene; V was cut back by 3 bases and J by 7 bases. The CDR3 region is CSASPTSGSVVNTQYF. CDR3 DNA sequence: TGCAGTGCTAGCCCTACTAGCGGGAGTGTAGTAAATACGCAGTATTTT.

This clonotype was found a few times. The junction departs from germline at one end; a sequencing error may be responsible. V and J are TRBV3-1 and TRBJ2-5, with D perhaps matching TRBD1 or TRBD2 (6 bases each). The CDR3 totals 14 residues. Germline assignment: CDR1 LGHDT and CDR2 YNNKEL (reference sequence). Here the CDR3 DNA reads TGTGCCAGCAGCCAAAGGTGGGGGGCGGAGACCCAGCACTTC. This sequence encodes CASSQRWGAETQHF.

This clonotype was counted at least ten times. V is TRBV4-3 and J is TRBJ2-3; TRBD2 matches 10 bases. CDR1 is LGHNA, CDR2 YSLEER, per germline. J was trimmed by 4 bases and V by 1 base; bases with no gene match: 8. The CDR3 is made up of 17 amino acids. The CDR3 sequence: CASSQVGLAEAADTQYF. The CDR3 bases are TGCGCCAGCAGCCAAGTTGGACTAGCGGAAGCCGCAGATACGCAGTATTTT.

Of note for this clonotype: A much more abundant neighbour one base away suggests this may be a read error. This chain uses TRBV12-3 or TRBV12-4 with TRBJ1-6, with 9 nucleotides matching TRBD1. The V and J ends lost 11 bases and 0 bases, in that order; junction bases with no gene match: 17. This CDR3 has 19 amino acids. CDR3 bases: TGTGCCTGGAGTGTCCGTAGCGGACAGGGGATCTCCTATAATTCACCCCTCCACTTT. This sequence encodes CAWSVRSGQGISYNSPLHF.

This clonotype appeared many times. Possible read error: a much larger clone is one base away. The rearrangement links TRBV6-5 to TRBJ2-3; D call uncertain. Germline V gives CDR1 MNHEY, CDR2 SVGAGI. V lost 6 bases, J lost 0 bases, and 13 bases lay in between. This CDR3 has 15 residues. CDR3 nucleotides: TGTGCCAGCAGACCCGCTAGAGCTAGCACAGATACGCAGTATTTT. Translation gives CASRPARASTDTQYF.

This clonotype was counted ten times or more. The rearrangement links TRBV3-1 to TRBJ2-7, with D unresolved. This CDR3 is 11 amino acids long. Trimming stripped 3 bases from V and 6 bases from J, with 6 bases between. Germline CDR1 LGHDT, CDR2 YNNKEL (reference sequence). Here the CDR3 reads CASSHLTEQYF. The DNA for the CDR3 is TGTGCCAGCAGCCACCTAACCGAGCAGTACTTC.

This clonotype has ten or more counts. The rearrangement links TRBV4-3 to TRBJ2-7, with D perhaps TRBD2 (5 bases). Germline V gene lookup returns CDR1 LGHNA and CDR2 YSLEER. The length of the CDR3 is 15 residues. Trimming removed 0 bases at V and 3 bases at J, with 12 bases between. This CDR3 is CASSQDFGVYYEQYF. The CDR3 DNA follows: TGCGCCAGCAGCCAAGATTTCGGGGTTTACTACGAGCAGTACTTC.

This clonotype was counted only a few times. V usage is TRBV6-1 and J usage is TRBJ2-2; 8 bases line up with TRBD2. The CDR3 has 13 residues. The junction had 3 bases not matched to a gene; V was cut back by 6 bases and J by 6 bases. Germline V gives CDR1 MNHNS, CDR2 SASEGT. This CDR3 is CASRLGGAGELFF. The DNA of the CDR3 is TGTGCCAGCAGACTCGGGGGGGCCGGGGAGCTGTTTTTT.

The table lists this clonotype with many counts. J is TRBJ2-3 and V is TRBV6-5, with 9 bases identical to TRBD1. The CDR3 contains 13 residues. Per germline, CDR1 MNHEY and CDR2 SVGAGI. J gave up 2 bases and V 9 bases, and 3 bases lay outside the gene matches. DNA of the CDR3: TGTGCCAGTACAGGGGGCAACACAGATACGCAGTATTTT. Translation gives CASTGGNTDTQYF.

This chain links TRBV5-4 with TRBJ2-5; 8 bases are a match to TRBD2. This CDR3 comprises 15 residues. V shed 5 bases, J shed 5 bases, and the junction held 11 bases outside the gene matches. Germline CDR1 and CDR2: SGHNT and YYREEE (reference sequence). The CDR3 loop is CASSTGAGDRETQYF. DNA of the CDR3: TGTGCCAGCAGTACTGGAGCGGGAGATCGGGAGACCCAGTACTTC.

This clonotype was counted a few times. A read error may be the cause here, since a much bigger clone is one base away. The chain uses TRBV3-1 and TRBJ2-7; D not resolved. The germline gives CDR1 LGHDT, CDR2 YNNKEL (reference sequence). CDR3 size: 14 residues. CDR3 amino acids: CPSSLEVISYEQYF. Here the CDR3 DNA reads TGTCCCAGCAGCCTCGAGGTGATCTCCTACGAGCAGTACTTC.

This clonotype was observed many times. The V gene is TRBV27, the J gene TRBJ2-7; D is unclear. The V end lost 2 bases, the J end lost 6 bases, and 8 bases lay between the germline ends. CDR1 and CDR2 (germline): MNHEY, SMNVEV (reference sequence). CDR3 length equals 12 residues. DNA for the CDR3: TGTGCCAGCAGTTTAGGGTCTGGCGAGCAGTACTTC. This translates into CASSLGSGEQYF.

The sample holds many counts of this clonotype. The J gene is TRBJ2-5, the V gene TRBV12-3 or TRBV12-4, with TRBD1 matching over 10 bases. V lost 6 bases to trimming and J lost 0 bases; unmatched junction nucleotides: 7. This CDR3 spans 16 amino acids. The CDR3 loop is CASSPGTGVYQETQYF. DNA of the CDR3: TGTGCCAGCAGCCCTGGGACAGGGGTGTACCAAGAGACCCAGTACTTC.

This clonotype was observed at least ten times. V gene TRBV24-1 combines with J gene TRBJ2-2; TRBD1 matches at 7 bases. With 3 bases clipped from V and 0 bases from J, the junction kept 9 bases outside the gene matches. The length of the CDR3 is 18 residues. The germline V gene has CDR1 KGHDR and CDR2 SFDVKD. CDR3 bases: TGTGCCACCAGTGATGCGACAGGGTCCGCGACGAACACCGGGGAGCTGTTTTTT. Its translation: CATSDATGSATNTGELFF.